These T cell receptor beta chains were read from a single sample in a study of T cell changes during pregnancy in multiple sclerosis. Here immunoSEQ multiplex PCR was the method, and the copy in TCRdb shows in-frame clones only, minus some. This repertoire shows more than 55,000 clones, about 91% found once; its top ten account for 0.75% to 0.95%. Material: peripheral blood, obtained in the first trimester of pregnancy. The origin of the receptors is a female donor with multiple sclerosis, enrolled in a pregnancy study. CDR3s include the opening cysteine and the closing phenylalanine or tryptophan. A D gene is named only where the DNA matches it firmly. Expanded clones get a size class; other rows say once, few or many, or leave the size out.

>TRBV6-5|.|.|TRBJ1-1
CASSIDRNMNTEAFF
TGTGCCAGCAGCATTGACAGGAACATGAACACTGAAGCTTTCTTT
>TRBV11-2|.|.|TRBJ2-3
CASSQGLGTDTQYF
TGTGCCAGCAGCCAGGGGTTGGGCACAGATACGCAGTATTTT
>TRBV9|.|.|TRBJ1-1
CASSVVPASAEAFF
TGTGCCAGCAGCGTAGTCCCAGCCAGCGCTGAAGCTTTCTTT
>TRBV5-8|.|.|TRBJ1-1
CASSPSPRANTEAFF
TGTGCCAGCAGCCCCAGTCCCAGGGCCAACACTGAAGCTTTCTTT
>TRBV7-2|TRBD2|.|TRBJ2-1
CASSSWTSGGANEQFF
TGTGCCAGCAGCTCCTGGACTAGCGGGGGGGCCAATGAGCAGTTCTTC
>TRBV7-9|TRBD1|.|TRBJ1-6
CASSLRGQGNSPLHF
TGTGCCAGCAGCTTAAGGGGACAGGGTAATTCACCCCTCCACTTT
>TRBV9|.|.|TRBJ2-7
CASSVVAGDEQYF
TGTGCCAGCAGCGTAGTGGCAGGCGACGAGCAGTACTTC
>TRBV9|.|.|TRBJ2-2
CASSRTGLNTGELFF
TGTGCCAGCAGCCGAACGGGATTGAACACCGGGGAGCTGTTTTTT
>TRBV15|TRBD2|.|TRBJ2-5
CATSREFRTSETQYF
TGTGCCACCAGCAGAGAGTTCAGGACTAGTGAGACCCAGTACTTC
>TRBV5-4|.|.|TRBJ1-1
CASSLESLSEAFF
TGTGCCAGCAGCTTGGAGTCGCTATCTGAAGCTTTCTTT
>TRBV10-3|TRBD1|.|TRBJ1-2
CAISESGTGVSYGYTF
TGTGCCATCAGTGAGTCGGGGACAGGGGTAAGCTATGGCTACACCTTC
>TRBV19|.|.|TRBJ2-1
CASSVLDRGRGGAPLFF
TGTGCCAGTAGTGTGCTTGACAGGGGGCGCGGGGGGGCCCCGCTGTTCTTC
>TRBV29-1|.|.|TRBJ1-1
CSATGEAFF
TGCAGCGCGACGGGGGAAGCTTTCTTT
>TRBV7-2|.|.|TRBJ2-5
CASRWTGGGGETQYF
TGTGCCAGCAGATGGACCGGGGGAGGCGGGGAGACCCAGTACTTC
>TRBV11-2|TRBD1|.|TRBJ1-2
CASRRPGTGVSDGYTF
TGTGCCAGCAGACGCCCCGGGACAGGGGTTTCGGATGGCTACACCTTC
>TRBV4-3|TRBD1|.|TRBJ1-2
CASSRAGTGNYGYTF
TGCGCCAGCAGCCGTGCGGGGACAGGAAACTATGGCTACACCTTC
>TRBV14|.|.|TRBJ1-3
CASSHRWTFGNTIYF
TGTGCCAGCAGCCATAGGTGGACTTTTGGAAACACCATATATTTT
>TRBV5-1|TRBD2|.|TRBJ2-5
CASSLVAGGPQETQYF
TGCGCCAGCAGCTTGGTAGCGGGGGGCCCGCAAGAGACCCAGTACTTC
>TRBV7-2|.|once|TRBJ1-1
CASGEDLNTEAFF
TGTGCCAGCGGGGAGGACCTGAACACTGAAGCTTTCTTT
>TRBV18|.|once|TRBJ1-2
CASSPGGGNYGYTF
TGTGCCAGCTCACCAGGAGGCGGGAACTATGGCTACACCTTC
>TRBV6-1|TRBD1|.|TRBJ1-2
CASSLDRVEYGYTF
TGTGCCAGCAGCTTAGACAGGGTGGAGTATGGCTACACCTTC
>TRBV18|.|.|TRBJ1-3
CASSPRTKTPGSGNTIYF
TGTGCCAGCTCACCACGGACAAAGACCCCCGGCTCTGGAAACACCATATATTTT
>TRBV18|.|.|TRBJ2-2
CASSRVALGATGELFF
TGTGCCAGCTCACGAGTAGCCCTTGGGGCAACCGGGGAGCTGTTTTTT
>TRBV7-2|.|.|TRBJ1-2
CASSLQPQNYGYTF
TGTGCCAGCAGCTTACAACCACAGAACTATGGCTACACCTTC
>TRBV6-4|.|.|TRBJ2-3
CASSPGLTTDTQYF
TGTGCCAGCAGCCCGGGACTCACCACAGATACGCAGTATTTT
>TRBV5-7|TRBD1|once|TRBJ1-1
CASSLGTGMNTEAFF
TGTGCCAGCAGCTTGGGGACAGGGATGAACACTGAAGCTTTCTTT
>TRBV14|.|.|TRBJ2-7
CASSQGGAENF
TGTGCCAGCAGCCAAGGCGGGGCGGAAAACTTC
>TRBV10-3|.|.|TRBJ1-5
CAISEREGRGQPQHF
TGTGCCATCAGTGAGCGCGAAGGTAGAGGCCAGCCCCAGCATTTT
>TRBV7-2|.|.|TRBJ1-2
CASSLSPGVGYYGYTF
TGTGCCAGCAGCTTAAGTCCAGGGGTAGGGTACTATGGCTACACCTTC
>TRBV27|TRBD1|once|TRBJ2-4
CASSSRGSRFSDIQYF
TGTGCCAGCAGTTCCAGGGGGAGTCGTTTTAGCGACATTCAGTACTTC
>TRBV11-3|TRBD2|.|TRBJ2-7
CASSRGDFPYEQYF
TGTGCCAGCAGCCGGGGGGATTTTCCCTACGAGCAGTACTTC
>TRBV19|TRBD1|.|TRBJ1-4
CASTRQGPPPPRKLFF
TGTGCCAGTACCCGACAGGGGCCACCCCCACCGAGGAAACTGTTTTTT
>TRBV25-1|.|.|TRBJ1-1
CASSEYRNTEAFF
TGTGCCAGCAGTGAATATCGGAACACTGAAGCTTTCTTT
>TRBV15|TRBD2|.|TRBJ2-5
CATSRGTSKETQYF
TGTGCCACCAGCAGGGGGACTAGTAAAGAGACCCAGTACTTC
>TRBV29-1|TRBD1|few|TRBJ2-1
CSGETGGEQFF
TGCAGCGGAGAAACAGGGGGTGAGCAGTTCTTC
>TRBV5-6|TRBD1|.|TRBJ1-2
CASSSGTDYGYTF
TGTGCCAGCAGCTCAGGGACAGACTATGGCTACACCTTC
>TRBV11-1|.|.|TRBJ2-7
CASSVRQVVPYEQYF
TGTGCCAGCAGCGTACGACAGGTGGTCCCCTACGAGCAGTACTTC
>TRBV21-1|.|.|TRBJ1-5
CASILRGTGNQPQHF
TGTGCCAGCATCCTAAGGGGGACAGGGAACCAGCCCCAGCATTTT
>TRBV9|.|.|TRBJ2-2
CASSVGGPTGELFF
TGTGCCAGCAGCGTGGGAGGTCCAACCGGGGAGCTGTTTTTT
>TRBV19|TRBD1|.|TRBJ1-2
CASSTGTGRDYGYTF
TGTGCCAGTAGTACGGGGACAGGAAGAGACTATGGCTACACCTTC
>TRBV25-1|.|.|TRBJ2-7
CASSEYNTYEQYF
TGTGCCAGCAGTGAATACAACACCTACGAGCAGTACTTC
>TRBV6-4|TRBD1|many|TRBJ2-7
CASSAGTGGYEQYF
TGTGCCAGCAGTGCCGGGACAGGGGGCTACGAGCAGTACTTC
>TRBV10-3|TRBD1|once|TRBJ2-5
CAISPGQGRWETQYF
TGTGCCATCAGCCCCGGACAGGGAAGGTGGGAGACCCAGTACTTC
>TRBV9|.|.|TRBJ1-4
CASSVGPGQGYNEKLFF
.
>TRBV4-3|.|once|TRBJ2-6
CASSQVLSGANVLTF
TGCGCCAGCAGCCAAGTCCTCTCTGGGGCCAACGTCCTGACTTTC
>TRBV10-3|.|.|TRBJ2-7
CAISESMRAGYEQYF
TGTGCCATCAGTGAGTCGATGCGGGCCGGTTACGAGCAGTACTTC
>TRBV6-1|TRBD2|.|TRBJ2-5
CASSESSGGPETQYF
TGTGCCAGCAGTGAATCCAGCGGGGGGCCGGAGACCCAGTACTTC
>TRBV7-2|.|.|TRBJ1-3
CASSSPRSSGNTIYF
TGTGCCAGCAGCTCCCCAAGGAGCTCTGGAAACACCATATATTTT
>TRBV19|.|.|TRBJ1-3
CASSIWTNSGNTIYF
TGTGCCAGTAGTATCTGGACAAACTCTGGAAACACCATATATTTT
>TRBV7-2|.|.|TRBJ2-7
CASSPMGGYEQYF
TGTGCCAGCAGCCCTATGGGGGGCTACGAGCAGTACTTC
>TRBV29-1|.|.|TRBJ2-2
CSVDGGNTGELFF
TGCAGCGTTGACGGGGGGAACACCGGGGAGCTGTTTTTT
>TRBV4-2|.|.|TRBJ2-3
CASSPRDWLTDTQYF
TGTGCCAGCAGCCCCCGGGACTGGCTCACAGATACGCAGTATTTT
>TRBV9|TRBD2|.|TRBJ2-4
CASSDSGGLGKNIQYF
TGTGCCAGCAGCGATAGCGGGGGCCTAGGCAAAAACATTCAGTACTTC
>TRBV7-3|TRBD1|.|TRBJ1-1
CASSMAGGNTEAFF
TGTGCCAGCAGTATGGCAGGGGGGAACACTGAAGCTTTCTTT
>TRBV6-4|.|.|TRBJ1-1
CASSDSEGTEAFF
TGTGCCAGCAGTGACTCGGAGGGCACTGAAGCTTTCTTT
>TRBV6-6|.|.|TRBJ1-5
CATAGASNQPQHF
TGTGCCACCGCAGGGGCATCGAATCAGCCCCAGCATTTT
>TRBV6-1|.|.|TRBJ1-2
CASSEGVNYGYTF
TGTGCCAGCAGTGAGGGAGTGAACTATGGCTACACCTTC
>TRBV19|.|.|TRBJ1-6
CASSIFSPGSYNSPLHF
TGTGCCAGTAGTATTTTCAGCCCGGGCTCCTATAATTCACCCCTCCACTTT
>TRBV7-3|TRBD2|.|TRBJ2-2
CASSLVLAGAITGELFF
TGTGCCAGCAGCTTAGTACTAGCGGGGGCGATCACCGGGGAGCTGTTTTTT